These 6 T cell receptor beta chains were sequenced from one sample in a study of CD8 T cells in Susac syndrome. RNA totalling roughly 0.45 to 1 ug underwent reverse transcription with random hexamers. TCRdb reanalysed the immunoSEQ multiplex PCR reads using MiXCR and keeps one entry per CDR3 protein. The repertoire holds some 180,000 distinct CDR3 sequences, with 75% to 95% as singletons. Specimen: CD4+ T cells from PBMCs. Receptors originate from a human donor with Susac syndrome.

The chain employs TRBV5-1 and TRBJ2-7, with a weak D call TRBD2 (6 bases). This CDR3 contains 14 residues. From germline, CDR1 is SGHRS and CDR2 YFSETQ. V shed 3 bases and J shed 2 bases, with 12 bases lying between them. The CDR3 here is CASSWTGRTYEQYF. The CDR3 coding sequence is TGCGCCAGCAGCTGGACCGGGAGAACCTACGAGCAGTACTTC.

CDR3 nucleotide sequence: TGTGCCAGCAGTTACGACGACATTCGGGCTTTAGGTTCACCCCTCCACTTT. Amino acid sequence: CASSYDDIRALGSPLHF. This chain joins TRBV6-5 and TRBJ1-6; D not resolved. Trimming removed 2 bases at V and 9 bases at J, with 20 bases between. Germline V gene sequence: CDR1 MNHEY, CDR2 SVGAGI. This CDR3 region has 17 residues.

In its sample, this clonotype was seen once. The chain couples TRBV19 to TRBJ1-2; D gene uncertain. The V gene's germline CDR1 is LNHDA and CDR2 SQIVND (reference sequence). This CDR3 is built from 13 residues. The V and J ends lost 1 base and 4 bases respectively, with 7 bases between them. The CDR3 DNA follows: TGTGCCAGTAGTATAGTAGGGCGCTATGGCTACACCTTC. This encodes CASSIVGRYGYTF.

The gene calls are TRBV19 and TRBJ2-5; no definite D call. This CDR3 is built from 13 residues. V was cut by 6 bases and J by 1 base, with 9 bases left in between. Germline V gene sequence: CDR1 LNHDA, CDR2 SQIVND (reference sequence). CDR3 coding DNA: TGTGCCAGTAGGTCCCGAGTCCAAGAGACCCAGTACTTC. Protein: CASRSRVQETQYF. The full variable domain, rest sourced from reference TRBV19 and TRBJ2-5, is DGGITQSPKYLFRKEGQNVTLSCEQNLNHDAMYWYRQDPGQGLRLIYYSQIVNDFQKGDIAEGYSVSREKKESFPLTVTSAQKNPTAFYLCASRSRVQETQYFGPGTRLLVL.

The chain recombines TRBV5-1 with TRBJ1-1; D is possibly TRBD1 (5 bases). V lost 1 base to trimming and J lost 3 bases, with 16 bases between them. Germline CDR1 reads SGHRS; CDR2 reads YFSETQ. The CDR3 covers 16 residues. CDR3 residues: CASSLFSHRSHTEAFF. The CDR3 bases are TGCGCCAGCAGCTTGTTTAGCCACAGGTCCCACACTGAAGCTTTCTTT.

This sequence joins TRBV28 and TRBJ2-1, with 8 positions matching TRBD2. The CDR3 is made up of 16 amino acids. Germline CDR1 and CDR2: MDHEN and SYDVKM. V trimming: 4 bases; J trimming: 0 bases; junction bases outside the gene matches: 5. The CDR3, as DNA: TGTGCCAGCAGTTCTGTAGCGGGAAACTCCTACAATGAGCAGTTCTTC. Protein sequence: CASSSVAGNSYNEQFF.